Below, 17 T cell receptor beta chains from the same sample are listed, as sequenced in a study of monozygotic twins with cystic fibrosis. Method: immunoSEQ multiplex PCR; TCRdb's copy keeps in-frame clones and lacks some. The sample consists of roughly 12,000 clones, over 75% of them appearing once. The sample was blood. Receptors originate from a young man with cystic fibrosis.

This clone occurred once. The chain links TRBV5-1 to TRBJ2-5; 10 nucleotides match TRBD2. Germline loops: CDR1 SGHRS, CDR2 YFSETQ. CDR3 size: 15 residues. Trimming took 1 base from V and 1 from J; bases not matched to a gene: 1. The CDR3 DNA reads TGCGCCAGCAGCTTGAGCGGGAGGGGCCAAGAGACCCAGTACTTC. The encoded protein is CASSLSGRGQETQYF.

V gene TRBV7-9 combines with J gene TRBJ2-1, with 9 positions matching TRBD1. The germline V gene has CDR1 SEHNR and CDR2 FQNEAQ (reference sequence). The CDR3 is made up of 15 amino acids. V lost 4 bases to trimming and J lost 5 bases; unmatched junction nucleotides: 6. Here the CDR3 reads CASSYGQGRDNEQFF. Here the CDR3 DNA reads TGTGCCAGCAGCTACGGACAGGGGCGAGACAATGAGCAGTTCTTC. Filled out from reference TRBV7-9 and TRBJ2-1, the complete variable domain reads DTGVSQNPRHKITKRGQNVTFRCDPISEHNRLYWYRQTLGQGPEFLTYFQNEAQLEKSRLLSDRFSAERPKGSFSTLEIQRTEQGDSAMYLCASSYGQGRDNEQFFGPGTRLTVL.

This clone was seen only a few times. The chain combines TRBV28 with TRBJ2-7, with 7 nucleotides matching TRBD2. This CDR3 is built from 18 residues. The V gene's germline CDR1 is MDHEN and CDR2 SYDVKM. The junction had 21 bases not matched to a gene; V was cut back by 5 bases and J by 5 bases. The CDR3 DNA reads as TGTGCCAGCAGTCCGGGCGCTTGGGAGGGTCCCTTTGCCCACGAGCAGTACTTC. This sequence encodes CASSPGAWEGPFAHEQYF.

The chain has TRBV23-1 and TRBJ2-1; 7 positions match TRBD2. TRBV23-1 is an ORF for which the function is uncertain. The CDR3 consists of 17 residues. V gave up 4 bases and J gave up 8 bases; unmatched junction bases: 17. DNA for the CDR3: TGCGCCAGCAGTCCGACCTTGGCGGGGGACGAGTCGGATGAGCAGTTCTTC. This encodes CASSPTLAGDESDEQFF.

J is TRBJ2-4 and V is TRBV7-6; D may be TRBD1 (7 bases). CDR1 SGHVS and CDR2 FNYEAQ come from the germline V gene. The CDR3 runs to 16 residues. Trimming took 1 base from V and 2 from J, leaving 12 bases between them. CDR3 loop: CASSLGSGGTKNIQYF. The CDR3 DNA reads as TGTGCCAGCAGCTTAGGCTCAGGGGGGACCAAAAACATTCAGTACTTC.

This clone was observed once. The CDR3 sequence: CASSLFQRGFQETQYF. CDR3 coding DNA: TGCGCCAGCAGCTTGTTCCAGCGGGGATTCCAAGAGACCCAGTACTTC. The chain has TRBV5-1 and TRBJ2-5; 7 nucleotides align to TRBD2. This CDR3 comprises 16 residues. CDR1 is SGHRS, CDR2 YFSETQ, per germline. The V and J ends lost 1 base and 1 base, in that order; junction bases with no gene match: 7.

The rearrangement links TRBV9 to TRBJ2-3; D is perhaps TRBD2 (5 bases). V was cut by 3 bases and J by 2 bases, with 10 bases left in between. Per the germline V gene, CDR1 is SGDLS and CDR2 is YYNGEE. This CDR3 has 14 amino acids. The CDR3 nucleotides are TGTGCCAGCAGCGGAGGGAGCTACACAGATACGCAGTATTTT. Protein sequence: CASSGGSYTDTQYF.

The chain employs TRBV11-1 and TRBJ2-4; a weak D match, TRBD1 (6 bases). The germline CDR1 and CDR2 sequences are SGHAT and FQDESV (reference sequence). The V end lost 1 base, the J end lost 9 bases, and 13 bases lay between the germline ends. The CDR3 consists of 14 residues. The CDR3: CASSLGAGVTIQYF. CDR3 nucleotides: TGTGCCAGCAGCTTAGGAGCAGGGGTGACCATTCAGTACTTC.

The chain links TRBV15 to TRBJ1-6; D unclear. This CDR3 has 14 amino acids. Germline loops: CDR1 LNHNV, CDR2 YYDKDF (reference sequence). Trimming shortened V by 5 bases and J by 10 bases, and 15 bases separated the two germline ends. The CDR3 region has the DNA TGTGCCACCAGCCCTACGGGCGATTCATCACCCCTCCACTTT. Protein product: CATSPTGDSSPLHF.

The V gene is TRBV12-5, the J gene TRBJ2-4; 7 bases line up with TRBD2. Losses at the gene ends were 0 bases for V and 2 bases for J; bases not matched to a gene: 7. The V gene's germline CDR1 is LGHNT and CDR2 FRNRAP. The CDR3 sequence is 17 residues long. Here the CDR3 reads CASGLVGTSVPKNIQYF. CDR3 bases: TGTGCTAGTGGTTTGGTAGGTACTAGCGTACCCAAAAACATTCAGTACTTC. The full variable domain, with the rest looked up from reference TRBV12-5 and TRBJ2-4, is DARVTQTPRHKVTEMGQEVTMRCQPILGHNTVFWYRQTMMQGLELLAYFRNRAPLDDSGMPKDRFSAEMPDATLATLKIQPSEPRDSAVYFCASGLVGTSVPKNIQYFGAGTRLSVL.

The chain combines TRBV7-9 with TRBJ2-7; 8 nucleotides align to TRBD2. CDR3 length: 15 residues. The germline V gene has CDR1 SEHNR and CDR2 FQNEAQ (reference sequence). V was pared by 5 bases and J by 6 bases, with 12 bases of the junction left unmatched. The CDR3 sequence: CASSPSSGARREQYF. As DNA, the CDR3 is TGTGCCAGCAGCCCAAGTAGCGGGGCCCGCCGCGAGCAGTACTTC.

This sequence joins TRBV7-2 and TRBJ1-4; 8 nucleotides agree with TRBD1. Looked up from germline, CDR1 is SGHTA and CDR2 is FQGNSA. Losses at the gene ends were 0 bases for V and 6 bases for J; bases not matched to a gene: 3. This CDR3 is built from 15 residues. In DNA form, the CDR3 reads TGTGCCAGCAGCTTAGCCCGGACAGGGCATGAAAAACTGTTTTTT. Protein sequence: CASSLARTGHEKLFF.

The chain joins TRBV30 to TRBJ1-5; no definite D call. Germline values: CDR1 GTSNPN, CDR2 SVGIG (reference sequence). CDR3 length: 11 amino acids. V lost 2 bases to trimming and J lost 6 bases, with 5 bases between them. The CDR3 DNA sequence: TGTGCCTGGAGTTCTAGTCAGCCCCAGCATTTT. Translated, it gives CAWSSSQPQHF.

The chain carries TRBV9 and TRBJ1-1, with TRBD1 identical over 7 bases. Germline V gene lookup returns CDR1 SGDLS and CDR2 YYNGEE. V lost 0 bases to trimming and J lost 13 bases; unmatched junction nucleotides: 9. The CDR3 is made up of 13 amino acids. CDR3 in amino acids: CASSVAVEGQIFF. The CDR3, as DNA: TGTGCCAGCAGCGTAGCCGTGGAGGGACAGATTTTCTTT.

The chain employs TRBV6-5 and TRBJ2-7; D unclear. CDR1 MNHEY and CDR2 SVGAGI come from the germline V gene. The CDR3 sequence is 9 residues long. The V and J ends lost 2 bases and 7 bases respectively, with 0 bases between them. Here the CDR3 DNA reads TGTGCCAGCAGTTACGAGCAGTACTTC. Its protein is CASSYEQYF.

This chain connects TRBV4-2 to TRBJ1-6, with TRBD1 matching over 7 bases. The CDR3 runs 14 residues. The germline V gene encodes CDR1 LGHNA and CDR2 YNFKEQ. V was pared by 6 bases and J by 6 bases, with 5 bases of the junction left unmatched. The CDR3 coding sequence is TGTGCCAGCAGTCTCGGGACAGCTAATTCACCCCTCCACTTT. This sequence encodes CASSLGTANSPLHF.

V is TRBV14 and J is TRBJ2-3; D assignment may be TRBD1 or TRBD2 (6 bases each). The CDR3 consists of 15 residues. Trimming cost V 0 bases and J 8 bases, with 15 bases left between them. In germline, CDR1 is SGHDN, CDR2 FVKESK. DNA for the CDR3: TGTGCCAGCAGCCAAGATCGCCGGGGGCCGGGTACGCAGTATTTT. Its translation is CASSQDRRGPGTQYF. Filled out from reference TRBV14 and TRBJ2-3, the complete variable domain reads EAGVTQFPSHSVIEKGQTVTLRCDPISGHDNLYWYRRVMGKEIKFLLHFVKESKQDESGMPNNRFLAERTGGTYSTLKVQPAELEDSGVYFCASSQDRRGPGTQYFGPGTRLTVL.